This record looks at one TCR beta chain sequence and its context. CDR3 length: 12 amino acids. Trimming stripped 6 bases from V and 3 bases from J, with 8 bases between. The sample is drawn from a study of blood T cell repertoires in COVID-19. Study overall: The analysed material was cDNA or gDNA that came from T cells, B-cell-depleted T cells, or PBMCs.

In the original analysis: How many nucleated cells were present was estimated from reference gene primer amplification. Repertoires were generated with immunoSEQ multiplex PCR, while TCRdb's copy carries only in-frame clones and drops some. V, J and clone size were drawn from that table, and D and trimming were deduced from the DNA. This sample has approximately 32,000 clones, with roughly 84% found just once. V gene TRBV12-3 or TRBV12-4 combines with J gene TRBJ2-5; perhaps TRBD1 as D (6 bases). Sequencing used peripheral blood. This clonotype was sampled from a man in his 60s with active COVID-19. CDR3 residues: CASRRTEETQYF. CDR3 nucleotide sequence: TGTGCCAGCAGAAGGACAGAAGAGACCCAGTACTTC.